The rows below give T cell receptor beta chains drawn from one sample of a study of regulatory T cells in long-lasting Graves disease. TCRdb re-called the multiplex PCR reads with MiXCR, one entry per CDR3 protein. The sample includes about 450,000 distinct CDR3 sequences, about a sixth of them seen just once. This same sample was also taken into another study, of T cells in Graves' hyperthyroidism and ophthalmopathy.

Sequencing was performed on peripheral blood mononuclear cells (PBMCs), taken at new diagnosis, from a patient treated with antithyroid drugs. These receptors all stem from a woman aged 30 to 39 with Graves disease. Both conserved end residues are part of each CDR3. The order of the fields is V gene, D gene, clone size, J gene, CDR3 protein, CDR3 DNA. D genes are given only for firm matches. Clone size appears in some rows only: once, few, many, or a class for an expanded clone.

TRBV7-9	.	many	TRBJ2-1	CASSGPNNEQFF	TGTGCCAGCAGTGGACCAAACAATGAGCAGTTCTTC
TRBV6-1	TRBD2	few	TRBJ2-1	CASSEATSGSNEQFF	TGCGCCAGCAGTGAGGCGACTAGCGGGAGCAATGAGCAGTTCTTC
TRBV9	TRBD2	once	TRBJ2-1	CASTELAATSYNEQFF	TGTGCCAGCACCGAACTAGCGGCTACATCCTACAATGAGCAGTTCTTC
TRBV6-4	TRBD1	.	TRBJ2-7	CASSDWDRGLYEQYF	TGTGCCAGCAGTGACTGGGACAGGGGACTCTACGAGCAGTACTTC
TRBV18	.	many	TRBJ2-2	CASSPPSSPTGELFF	TGTGCCAGCTCACCACCGTCTAGCCCCACCGGGGAGCTGTTTTTT
TRBV7-2	TRBD2	few	TRBJ2-7	CASSLAGGLPTYEQYF	TGTGCCAGCAGCCTAGCGGGAGGGCTCCCTACCTACGAGCAGTACTTC
TRBV11-2	.	many	TRBJ1-1	CASSTSRVHIKTEAFF	TGTGCCAGCAGCACATCGCGAGTCCATATTAAGACTGAAGCTTTCTTT
TRBV5-1	TRBD2	few	TRBJ2-1	CASSLVGAGVSYNEQFF	TGCGCCAGCAGCTTGGTTGGGGCGGGAGTCTCCTACAATGAGCAGTTCTTC
TRBV12-3/TRBV12-4	.	few	TRBJ1-3	CASNLGQGGSGNTIYF	TGTGCCAGCAACCTTGGGCAGGGCGGGTCTGGAAACACCATATATTTT
TRBV19	.	few	TRBJ2-1	CASSTRRVARVAQFF	TGTGCCAGTAGCACCCGGCGGGTGGCTAGGGTCGCTCAGTTCTTC
TRBV18	.	many	TRBJ2-5	CASSPRPGEETQYF	TGTGCCAGCTCACCACGCCCGGGAGAAGAGACCCAGTACTTC
TRBV3-1	.	few	TRBJ2-2	CASSQVDTSGELFF	TGTGCCAGCAGCCAAGTGGATACTTCCGGGGAGCTGTTTTTT
TRBV6-1	.	few	TRBJ1-1	CASSRSPALTEAFF	TGTGCCAGCAGTCGAAGTCCGGCGTTGACTGAAGCTTTCTTT
TRBV2	TRBD2	many	TRBJ2-1	CASRERTSSDEQFF	TGTGCCAGCAGGGAAAGGACTAGCTCCGATGAGCAGTTCTTC
TRBV18	.	many	TRBJ2-3	CASSPLASSTDTQYF	TGTGCCAGCTCCCCATTAGCATCTAGCACAGATACGCAGTATTTT
TRBV7-2	TRBD2	.	TRBJ2-3	CASSLAGSGGTDTQYF	TGTGCCAGCAGCTTAGCTGGTAGCGGGGGGACAGATACGCAGTATTTT
TRBV12-3/TRBV12-4	.	many	TRBJ1-2	CASSLLLGALDYGYTF	TGTGCCAGCAGTTTACTTCTCGGGGCTTTGGACTATGGCTACACCTTC
TRBV6-1	TRBD2	once	TRBJ2-7	CASIGLAGESYEQYF	TGTGCCAGCATCGGACTAGCGGGGGAATCCTACGAGCAGTACTTC
TRBV7-8	TRBD2	few	TRBJ2-1	CASSFGRAIDEQFF	TGTGCCAGCAGCTTTGGGAGGGCCATCGATGAGCAGTTCTTC
TRBV10-1	TRBD2	few	TRBJ2-7	CASSGSGGNSYEQYF	TGCGCCAGCAGTGGGTCGGGAGGGAACAGCTACGAGCAGTACTTC
TRBV15	.	few	TRBJ2-5	CATSRGGQETQYF	TGTGCCACCAGCAGAGGAGGGCAAGAGACCCAGTACTTC
TRBV29-1	.	.	TRBJ2-1	CSVGDQYNEQFF	TGCAGCGTTGGAGACCAGTACAATGAGCAGTTCTTC
TRBV20-1	.	few	TRBJ2-7	CSARDLGVQSYEQYF	TGCAGTGCTAGAGATCTAGGGGTCCAGTCCTACGAGCAGTACTTC
TRBV28	.	many	TRBJ2-7	CASRPTGTFYEQYF	TGTGCCAGCAGACCAACCGGGACATTCTACGAGCAGTACTTC
TRBV3-1	TRBD1	few	TRBJ2-5	CASNPTGPPGAQYF	TGTGCCAGCAACCCGACAGGGCCTCCTGGGGCCCAGTACTTC
TRBV6-2/TRBV6-3	.	.	TRBJ2-4	CASSEVGVAKNIQHF	TGTGCCAGCAGTGAAGTCGGAGTAGCCAAAAACATTCAGCACTTC
TRBV3-1	TRBD2	many	TRBJ2-4	CASSQGAAWREGLGKNIQYF	TGTGCCAGCAGCCAAGGAGCCGCTTGGCGGGAGGGCCTCGGCAAAAACATTCAGTACTTC
TRBV28	.	many	TRBJ2-5	CASSRPARGNFQETQYF	TGTGCCAGCAGCCGCCCGGCTAGGGGGAATTTCCAAGAGACCCAGTACTTC
TRBV2	TRBD1	.	TRBJ2-7	CVSREPGQGFYEQYF	TGTGTCAGCAGGGAGCCGGGACAGGGCTTCTACGAGCAGTACTTC
TRBV28	TRBD2	many	TRBJ2-1	CASSPRGLAAYNEQFF	TGTGCCAGCAGTCCCCGAGGGCTAGCGGCTTACAATGAGCAGTTCTTC
TRBV4-1	TRBD2	.	TRBJ2-1	CASSQVAGEQFF	TGCGCCAGCAGCCAGGTAGCGGGAGAGCAGTTCTTC
TRBV9	.	.	TRBJ2-7	CASSEWASESYEQYF	TGTGCCAGCAGCGAATGGGCTAGCGAGAGCTACGAGCAGTACTTC
TRBV28	TRBD2	many	TRBJ2-2	CASGMGLADDTGELFF	TGTGCCAGCGGGATGGGACTAGCAGACGACACCGGGGAGCTGTTTTTT
TRBV30	TRBD2	few	TRBJ2-5	CAWSSGLAGGPRGETQYF	TGTGCCTGGAGCTCCGGACTAGCGGGAGGGCCTAGGGGGGAGACCCAGTACTTC
TRBV11-2	TRBD2	many	TRBJ2-1	CASSRREWDNEQFF	TGTGCCAGCAGCCGGCGGGAGTGGGACAATGAGCAGTTCTTC
TRBV29-1	.	.	TRBJ2-5	CSVVANQETQYF	TGCAGCGTTGTGGCGAACCAAGAGACCCAGTACTTC
TRBV11-2	TRBD2	many	TRBJ2-3	CASSLEWLAGRTDTQYF	TGTGCCAGCAGCTTAGAATGGCTAGCGGGACGCACAGATACGCAGTATTTT
TRBV20-1	.	many	TRBJ2-5	CRAGGNAETQYF	TGCAGGGCTGGGGGAAACGCAGAGACCCAGTACTTC
TRBV19	.	few	TRBJ2-5	CASSILGNQQETQYF	TGTGCCAGTAGTATCCTCGGTAACCAACAAGAGACCCAGTACTTC
TRBV27	.	.	TRBJ2-2	CASSLWANTGELFF	TGTGCCAGCAGTTTGTGGGCGAACACCGGGGAGCTGTTTTTT
TRBV10-3	.	many	TRBJ2-7	CAISVDREGEQYF	TGTGCCATCAGTGTCGACAGGGAGGGCGAGCAGTACTTC